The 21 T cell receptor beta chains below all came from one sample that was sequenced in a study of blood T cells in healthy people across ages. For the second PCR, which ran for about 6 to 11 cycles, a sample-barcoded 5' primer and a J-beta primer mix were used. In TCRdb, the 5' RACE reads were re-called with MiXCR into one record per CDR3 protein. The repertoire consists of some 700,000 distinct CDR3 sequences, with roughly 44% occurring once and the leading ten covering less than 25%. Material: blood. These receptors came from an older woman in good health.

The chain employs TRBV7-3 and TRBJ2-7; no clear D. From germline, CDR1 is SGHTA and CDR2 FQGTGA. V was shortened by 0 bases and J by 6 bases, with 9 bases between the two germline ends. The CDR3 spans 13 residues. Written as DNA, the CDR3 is TGTGCCAGCAGCTTAACGGGCAGGCTCGAGCAGTACTTC. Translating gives CASSLTGRLEQYF.

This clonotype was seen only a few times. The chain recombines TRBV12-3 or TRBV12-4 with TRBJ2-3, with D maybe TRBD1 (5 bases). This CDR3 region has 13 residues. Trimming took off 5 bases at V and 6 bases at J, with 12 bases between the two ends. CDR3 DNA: TGTGCCAGCAGTAGGGGTAGGGATGATACGCAGTATTTT. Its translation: CASSRGRDDTQYF.

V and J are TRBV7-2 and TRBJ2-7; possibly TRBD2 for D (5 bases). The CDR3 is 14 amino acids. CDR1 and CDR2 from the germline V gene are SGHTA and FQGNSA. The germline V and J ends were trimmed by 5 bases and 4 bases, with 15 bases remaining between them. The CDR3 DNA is TGTGCCAGCAGCAGGCATTTCGAGGGTTACGAGCAGTACTTC. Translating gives CASSRHFEGYEQYF.

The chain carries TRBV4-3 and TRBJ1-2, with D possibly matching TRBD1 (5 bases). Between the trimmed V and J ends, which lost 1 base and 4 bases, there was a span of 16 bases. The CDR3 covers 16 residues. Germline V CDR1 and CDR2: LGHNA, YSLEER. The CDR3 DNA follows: TGCGCCAGCAGCCAAGGCGCAGTAGGTGGGACCTATGGCTACACCTTC. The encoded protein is CASSQGAVGGTYGYTF.

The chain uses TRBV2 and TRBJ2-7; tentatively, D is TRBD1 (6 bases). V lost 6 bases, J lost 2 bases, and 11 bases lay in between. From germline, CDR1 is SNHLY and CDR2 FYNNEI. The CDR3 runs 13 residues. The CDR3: CASRKDSPYEQYF. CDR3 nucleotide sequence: TGTGCCAGCAGGAAGGACAGCCCCTACGAGCAGTACTTC.

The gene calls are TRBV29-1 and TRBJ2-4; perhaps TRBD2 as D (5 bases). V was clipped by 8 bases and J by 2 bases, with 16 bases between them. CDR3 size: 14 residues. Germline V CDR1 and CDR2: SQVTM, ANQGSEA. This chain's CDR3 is CSPPRGLSKNIQYF. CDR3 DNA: TGCAGCCCCCCCCGAGGGCTTTCCAAAAACATTCAGTACTTC.

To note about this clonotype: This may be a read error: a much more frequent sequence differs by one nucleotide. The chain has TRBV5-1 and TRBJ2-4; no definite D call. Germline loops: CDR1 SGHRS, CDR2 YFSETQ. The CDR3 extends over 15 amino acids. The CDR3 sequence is CASSTGNSKGGEQHF. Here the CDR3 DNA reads TGCGCCAGCAGCACGGGTAACTCCAAGGGTGGCGAGCAGCACTTC.

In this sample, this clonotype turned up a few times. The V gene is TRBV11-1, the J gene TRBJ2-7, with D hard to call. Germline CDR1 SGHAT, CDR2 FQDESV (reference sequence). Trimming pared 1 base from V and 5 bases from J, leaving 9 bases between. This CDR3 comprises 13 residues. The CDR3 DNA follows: TGTGCCAGCAGCTTAGGGCAACTCCACGAGCAGTACTTC. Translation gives CASSLGQLHEQYF.

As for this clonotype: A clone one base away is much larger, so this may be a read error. CDR3 DNA sequence: TGTGCCAGCGGTGGCCGACCACCAACCGAGCAGTACTTC. This translates into CASGGRPPTEQYF. The V gene is TRBV12-3 or TRBV12-4, the J gene TRBJ2-7; no clear D gene. The CDR3 has 13 amino acids. V lost 8 bases and J lost 6, with 17 bases in between.

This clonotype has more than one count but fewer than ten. DNA of the CDR3: TGCAGTGCTAGGTCTGCCGGGACAGGCGAAGAGACCCAGTACTTC. Translation gives CSARSAGTGEETQYF. The chain couples TRBV20-1 to TRBJ2-5; 8 bases map to TRBD1. V gave up 3 bases and J gave up 3 bases; unmatched junction bases: 9. The V gene's germline CDR1 is DFQATT and CDR2 SNEGSKA (reference sequence). The CDR3 spans 15 residues.

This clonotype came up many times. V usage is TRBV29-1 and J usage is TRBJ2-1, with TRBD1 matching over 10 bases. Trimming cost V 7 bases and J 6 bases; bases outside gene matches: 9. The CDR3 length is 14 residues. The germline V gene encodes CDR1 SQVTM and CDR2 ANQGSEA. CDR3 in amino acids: CSASPGQGFNEQFF. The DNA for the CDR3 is TGCAGCGCTTCTCCGGGACAGGGGTTCAATGAGCAGTTCTTC.

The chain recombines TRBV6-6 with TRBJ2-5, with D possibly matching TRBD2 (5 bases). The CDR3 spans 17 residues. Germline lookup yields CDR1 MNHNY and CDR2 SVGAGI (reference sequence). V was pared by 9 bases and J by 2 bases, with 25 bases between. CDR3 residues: CASTNSLVASLQETQYF. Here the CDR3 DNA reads TGTGCCAGTACAAACTCACTAGTGGCAAGTCTTCAAGAGACCCAGTACTTC.

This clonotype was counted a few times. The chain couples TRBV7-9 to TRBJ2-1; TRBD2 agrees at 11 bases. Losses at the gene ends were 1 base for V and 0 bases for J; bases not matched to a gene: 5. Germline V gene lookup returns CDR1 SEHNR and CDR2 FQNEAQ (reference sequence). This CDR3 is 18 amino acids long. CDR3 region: CASSLVSSGRPSYNEQFF. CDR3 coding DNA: TGTGCCAGCAGCTTAGTATCTAGCGGGAGGCCCTCCTACAATGAGCAGTTCTTC.

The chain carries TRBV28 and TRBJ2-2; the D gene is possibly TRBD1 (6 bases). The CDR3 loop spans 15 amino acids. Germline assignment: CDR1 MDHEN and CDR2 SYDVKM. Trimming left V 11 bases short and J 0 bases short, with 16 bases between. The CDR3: CAGSRGTPNTGELFF. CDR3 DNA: TGTGCCGGATCTCGAGGGACACCGAACACCGGGGAGCTGTTTTTT.

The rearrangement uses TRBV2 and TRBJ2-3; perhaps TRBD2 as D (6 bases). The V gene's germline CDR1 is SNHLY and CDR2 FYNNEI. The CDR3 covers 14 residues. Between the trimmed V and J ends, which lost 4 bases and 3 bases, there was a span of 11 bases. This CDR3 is CASSGGRDTDTQYF. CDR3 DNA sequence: TGTGCCAGCAGTGGAGGGCGGGATACAGATACGCAGTATTTT. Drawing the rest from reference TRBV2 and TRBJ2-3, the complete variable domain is EPEVTQTPSHQVTQMGQEVILRCVPISNHLYFYWYRQILGQKVEFLVSFYNNEISEKSEIFDDQFSVERPDGSNFTLKIRSTKLEDSAMYFCASSGGRDTDTQYFGPGTRLTVL.

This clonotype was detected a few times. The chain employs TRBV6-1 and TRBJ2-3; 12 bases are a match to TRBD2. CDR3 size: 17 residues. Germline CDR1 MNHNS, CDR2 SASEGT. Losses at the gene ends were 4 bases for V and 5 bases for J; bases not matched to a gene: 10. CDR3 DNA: TGTGCCAGCAGTGCTTCGTCTAGCGGGGGGGCGTTAGATACGCAGTATTTT. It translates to CASSASSSGGALDTQYF.

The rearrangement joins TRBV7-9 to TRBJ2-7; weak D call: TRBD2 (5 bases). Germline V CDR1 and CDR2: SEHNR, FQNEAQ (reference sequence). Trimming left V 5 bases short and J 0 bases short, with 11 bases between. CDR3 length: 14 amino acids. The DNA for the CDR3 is TGTGCCAGCAGCCTGGCGGGCTACTCCTACGAGCAGTACTTC. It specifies CASSLAGYSYEQYF.

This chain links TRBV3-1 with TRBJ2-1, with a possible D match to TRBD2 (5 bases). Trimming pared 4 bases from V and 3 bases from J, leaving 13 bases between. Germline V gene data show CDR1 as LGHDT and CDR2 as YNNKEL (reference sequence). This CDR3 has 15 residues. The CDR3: CASSPPGRDYNEQFF. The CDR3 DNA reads TGTGCCAGCAGCCCCCCCGGACGGGACTACAATGAGCAGTTCTTC.

CDR3 residues: CASSLAPSGSLDTQYF. For the CDR3, the DNA is TGTGCCAGCAGCTTAGCGCCTAGCGGGAGCCTCGATACGCAGTATTTT. This chain links TRBV7-8 with TRBJ2-3; TRBD2 matches 10 bases. CDR1 is SGHVS, CDR2 FQNEAQ, per germline. Unmatched junction bases numbered 6, after V lost 0 bases and J lost 6 bases. This CDR3 region has 16 residues.

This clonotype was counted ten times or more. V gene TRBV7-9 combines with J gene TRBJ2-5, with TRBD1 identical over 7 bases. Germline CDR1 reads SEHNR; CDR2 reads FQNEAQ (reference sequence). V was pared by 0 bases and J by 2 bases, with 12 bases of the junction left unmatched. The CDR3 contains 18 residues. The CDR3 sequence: CASSLAIGFTGVQETQYF. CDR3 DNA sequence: TGTGCCAGCAGCTTAGCAATCGGTTTTACAGGGGTTCAAGAGACCCAGTACTTC.

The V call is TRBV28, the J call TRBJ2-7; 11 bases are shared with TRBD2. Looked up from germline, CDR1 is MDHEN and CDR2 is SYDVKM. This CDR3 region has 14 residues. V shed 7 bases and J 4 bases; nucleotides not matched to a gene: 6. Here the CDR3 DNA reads TGTGCCAGCAAACCGGGACTAGCGGCTTACGAGCAGTACTTC. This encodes CASKPGLAAYEQYF.